This TCR beta chain is drawn from a study of circulating and synovial CD4+ cells in juvenile arthritis. The study's findings and limits: Bulk blood CD4 samples held at least an order of magnitude more or fewer genomes than CPL. Compared with bulk blood, circulating pathogenic-like lymphocytes shared substantially more CDR3 sequences with synovial T cells.

Comment on this clone: The antigen is unknown.

Assay used: immunoSEQ multiplex PCR; TCRdb lists only in-frame clones, some missing. The repertoire holds roughly 32,000 clones, roughly 95% seen once, with 0.68% in the top ten. Germline CDR1 is SGHRS and CDR2 is YFSETQ. Trimming removed 7 bases from V and 2 bases from J, with 12 bases in between. The CDR3 runs 14 residues. The receptor was isolated from a human donor with juvenile idiopathic arthritis. Sequencing input: CD4+ T cells from blood. The chain recombines TRBV5-1 with TRBJ2-2; D is unclear. The CDR3 sequence is CASETVFNTGELFF. CDR3 nucleotides: TGCGCCAGCGAAACGGTTTTTAACACCGGGGAGCTGTTTTTT.